This is a list of T cell receptor beta chains from one sample in a study of CD8+CD57+ T cells in acquired aplastic anemia. MiXCR, run by TCRdb on the reads, gives a single entry per CDR3 protein. The sample shows roughly 61,000 distinct CDR3 sequences, about 54% of them seen only once. Sequencing was performed on sorted CD4+, CD8+, or CD8+CD57+ T cells (not recorded which) from PBMCs. These receptors were taken from a human donor in good health, serving as a control. The CDR3 runs from the conserved cysteine through the conserved F or W. The D gene is left open where the match is weak. Clone size is given for some rows only: seen once, a few or many times, or a class if the clone is expanded.

d_call	clone_size	v_call	j_call	cdr3_aa	cdr3_nt
.	.	TRBV28	TRBJ2-3	CAARGTDTQYF	TGTGCCGCCCGAGGCACAGATACGCAGTATTTT
.	few	TRBV29-1	TRBJ2-1	CSAQLAPRGYNGQFF	TGCAGCGCTCAGTTAGCGCCAAGGGGCTACAATGGGCAGTTCTTC
TRBD1	.	TRBV7-9	TRBJ1-2	CASSADRWHGYTF	TGTGCCAGCAGCGCGGACAGGTGGCATGGCTACACCTTC
.	few	TRBV7-9	TRBJ1-1	CPSSIQGATGRAFF	TGTCCCAGCAGCATCCAGGGAGCGACGGGAAGGGCTTTCTTT
TRBD2	many	TRBV7-9	TRBJ2-1	CASSMGGTSGSRQFF	TGTGCCAGCAGCATGGGAGGGACTAGCGGGAGTAGGCAGTTCTTC
.	.	TRBV28	TRBJ2-3	CASSLLRARDYTDTQYF	TGTGCCAGCAGTTTATTAAGGGCAAGAGACTACACAGATACGCAGTATTTT
TRBD1	.	TRBV11-2	TRBJ2-3	CASSSGQRSTDTQYF	TGCGCCAGCAGCTCGGGACAGAGAAGCACAGATACGCAGTATTTT
.	.	TRBV19	TRBJ1-5	CASSTGGAETQHF	TGTGCCAGTAGTACCGGGGGGGCAGAGACCCAGCATTTT
TRBD2	many	TRBV20-1	TRBJ2-3	CSASPGLAGGNTDTQYF	TGCAGTGCTTCCCCGGGACTAGCGGGAGGAAACACAGATACGCAGTATTTT
.	many	TRBV29-1	TRBJ2-2	CSVDRGEGWNTGELFF	TGCAGCGTTGATAGGGGGGAGGGTTGGAACACCGGGGAGCTGTTTTTT
.	.	TRBV7-6	TRBJ1-6	CASSPQFGNSPLHF	TGTGCCAGCAGCCCACAGTTCGGTAATTCACCCCTCCACTTT
.	.	TRBV2	TRBJ2-3	CASSAGPMGTDTQYF	TGTGCCAGCAGTGCGGGACCCATGGGCACAGATACGCAGTATTTT
.	.	TRBV2	TRBJ2-5	CASRLTGGNQPQYF	TGTGCCAGCAGGTTGACAGGAGGCAATCAGCCCCAGTACTTC
.	.	TRBV10-1	TRBJ1-6	CASSAVRDADLHF	TGCGCCAGCAGTGCGGTTCGGGACGCAGACCTCCACTTT
.	.	TRBV9	TRBJ2-3	CASSVGAGTDTQYF	TGTGCCAGCAGCGTAGGGGCGGGCACAGATACGCAGTATTTT
TRBD1	.	TRBV2	TRBJ2-5	CASSELRGLAETQYF	TGTGCCAGCAGTGAACTCAGGGGGCTGGCAGAGACCCAGTACTTC
.	many	TRBV7-2	TRBJ1-2	CASKGGGVNYGYTF	TGTGCCAGCAAGGGGGGGGGGGTCAACTATGGCTACACCTTC
.	.	TRBV24-1	TRBJ1-6	CATSGGGGSPLHF	TGTGCCACCAGTGGCGGGGGTGGTTCACCCCTCCACTTT
TRBD2	.	TRBV20-1	TRBJ2-7	CSATGTSGGPYEQYF	TGCAGTGCTACCGGGACTAGCGGGGGCCCGTACGAGCAGTACTTC
.	.	TRBV7-9	TRBJ2-1	CASSPSFHEQFF	TGTGCCAGCAGCCCCTCTTTCCATGAGCAGTTCTTC
TRBD1	.	TRBV6-5	TRBJ1-6	CASSSRDSNSPLHF	TGTGCCAGCAGTTCCCGGGACAGTAATTCACCCCTCCACTTT
.	.	TRBV7-8	TRBJ2-7	CASSWQVTYEQYF	TGTGCCAGCAGCTGGCAGGTCACCTACGAGCAGTACTTC
.	many	TRBV3-1	TRBJ2-5	CASSQTETQYF	TGTGCCAGCAGCCAAACCGAGACCCAGTACTTC
.	few	TRBV7-3	TRBJ2-7	CASSTPDSEQYF	TGTGCCAGCAGCACCCCCGACTCCGAGCAGTACTTC
.	few	TRBV7-8	TRBJ1-6	CASTLGGNSPLHF	TGTGCCAGCACCCTAGGTGGGAATTCACCCCTCCACTTT
TRBD1	.	TRBV2	TRBJ1-1	CASTRQGAGTEAFF	TGTGCCAGCACAAGACAGGGGGCAGGAACTGAAGCTTTCTTT
.	.	TRBV10-3	TRBJ2-1	CAISESFANNEQFF	TGTGCCATCAGTGAGTCTTTTGCGAACAATGAGCAGTTCTTC
.	once	TRBV9	TRBJ2-7	CASSPTPDEQYF	TGTGCCAGCAGCCCCACACCAGACGAGCAGTACTTC
TRBD1	many	TRBV28	TRBJ2-1	CASSGSGQGRDEQFF	TGTGCCAGCAGCGGCTCAGGACAGGGGAGGGATGAGCAGTTCTTC
.	.	TRBV5-1	TRBJ1-6	CASSSTGNNSPLHF	TGCGCCAGCAGCTCTACAGGGAATAATTCACCCCTCCACTTT
.	.	TRBV3-1	TRBJ1-2	CASSVLGGYTF	TGTGCCAGCTCAGTCCTGGGTGGCTACACCTTC